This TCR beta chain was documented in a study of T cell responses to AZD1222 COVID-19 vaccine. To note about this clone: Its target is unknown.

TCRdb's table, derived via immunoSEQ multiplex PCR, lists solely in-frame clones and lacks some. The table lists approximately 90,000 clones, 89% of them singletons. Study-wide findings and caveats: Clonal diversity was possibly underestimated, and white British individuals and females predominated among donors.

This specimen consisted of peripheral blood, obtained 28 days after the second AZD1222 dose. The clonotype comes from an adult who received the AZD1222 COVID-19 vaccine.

CDR3 residues: CASSHTGGNTEAFF. The CDR3, as DNA: TGCGCCAGCAGCCACACAGGGGGGAACACTGAAGCTTTCTTT. V gene TRBV4-3 combines with J gene TRBJ1-1, with 8 bases identical to TRBD1. The CDR3 spans 14 residues. The trim removed 3 bases at V and 1 base at J, leaving 1 base unmatched. Germline assignment: CDR1 LGHNA and CDR2 YSLEER.